The sequence of this T cell receptor (beta chain) was determined in a study of early stage breast cancer tumors. About the study: Eight or nine ER+/PR+/HER2- tumors were invasive ductal; four were invasive lobular. Whole-study findings and limits: Compared with adjacent normal breast tissue, tumors showed roughly 2.5-fold greater T cell density and higher clonality.

V dropped 1 base and J dropped 8; count of bases not matched to a gene: 15. The CDR3 contains 17 residues. CDR1 is SGDLS and CDR2 is YYNGEE in the germline V gene. Remarks on this clone: Antigen specificity is unknown.

Each sample had two DNA replicates, roughly 0.5 ug blood or roughly 1.4 ug tissue. Some clones are missing from TCRdb's copy, which holds only in-frame ones; the method was immunoSEQ multiplex PCR. The sample lists tens of thousands of clones; 72% were seen once. The TCR originated in a person aged 45 to 60 with breast cancer. The chain employs TRBV9 and TRBJ2-1; 7 bases match TRBD2. Sequenced sample: blood. CDR3 amino acids: CASSVTWSLTGGDEQFF. The DNA for the CDR3 is TGTGCCAGCAGCGTAACGTGGAGCCTAACGGGAGGTGATGAGCAGTTCTTC. The complete variable domain, with remaining parts taken from reference TRBV9 and TRBJ2-1, reads DSGVTQTPKHLITATGQRVTLRCSPRSGDLSVYWYQQSLDQGLQFLIQYYNGEERAKGNILERFSAQQFPDLHSELNLSSLELGDSALYFCASSVTWSLTGGDEQFFGPGTRLTVL.